This is a list of T cell receptor beta chains from one sample in a study of cytomegalovirus exposure and HLA in healthy donors. TCRdb keeps only in-frame clones here, not all; method: immunoSEQ multiplex PCR. The sample includes about 170,000 clones, roughly 86% of them seen just once. The sample taken for sequencing was PBMCs. These receptors all stem from a girl aged 10-17 years in good health and CMV-seropositive. Each CDR3 is given with its conserved first and last residue. D genes are given only for firm matches. The size entry is marked missing in some rows and otherwise reads once, few, many or a size class.

NA,TRBJ2-1,TRBV2,12,NA,CASSEAGMGQFF,TGTGCCAGCAGTGAGGCGGGAATGGGGCAGTTCTTC
TRBD1,TRBJ2-7,TRBV5-5,17,NA,CASSLKHGQGVSYEQYF,TGTGCCAGCAGCTTGAAGCATGGACAGGGGGTCTCCTACGAGCAGTACTTC
NA,TRBJ2-5,TRBV2,13,NA,CASRPGTQETQYF,TGTGCCAGCAGACCGGGGACTCAAGAGACCCAGTACTTC
TRBD1,TRBJ1-4,TRBV7-2,14,NA,CASSRGQLNEKLFF,TGTGCCAGCAGCCGGGGACAGTTGAATGAAAAACTGTTTTTT
TRBD2,TRBJ2-3,TRBV5-1,17,NA,CASSLKTSGGGTDTQYF,TGCGCCAGCAGCTTGAAGACTAGCGGGGGGGGCACAGATACGCAGTATTTT
TRBD2,TRBJ2-7,TRBV2,14,NA,CASKVEAGTYEQYF,TGTGCCAGCAAAGTTGAAGCGGGGACCTACGAGCAGTACTTC
TRBD1,TRBJ2-1,TRBV5-4,14,NA,CASTPDRVQNEQFF,TGTGCCAGCACCCCGGACAGGGTCCAAAATGAGCAGTTCTTC
NA,TRBJ2-1,TRBV7-3,14,NA,CASSLTTPGNEQFF,TGTGCCAGCAGCTTAACGACACCCGGTAATGAGCAGTTCTTC
TRBD1,TRBJ1-4,TRBV9,15,NA,CASSARQGRNEKLFF,TGTGCCAGCAGCGCCAGACAGGGACGGAACGAAAAACTGTTTTTT
NA,TRBJ2-2,TRBV9,15,NA,CASSVGGPGTGELFF,TGTGCCAGCAGCGTAGGGGGGCCCGGAACCGGGGAGCTGTTTTTT
NA,TRBJ1-6,TRBV9,17,NA,CASSVTDGSSYNSPLHF,TGTGCCAGCAGCGTGACGGACGGGAGCTCCTATAATTCACCCCTCCACTTT
TRBD1,TRBJ1-1,TRBV4-1,15,once,CASSLRTGGSTEAFF,TGCGCCAGCAGCTTACGGACAGGGGGATCGACTGAAGCTTTCTTT
TRBD1,TRBJ1-1,TRBV2,14,NA,CASREQGAGTEAFF,TGTGCCAGCAGGGAACAGGGGGCCGGAACTGAAGCTTTCTTT
NA,TRBJ2-5,TRBV7-9,14,once,CASSPPRVGETQYF,TGTGCCAGCAGCCCCCCGAGGGTGGGGGAGACCCAGTACTTC
NA,TRBJ1-1,TRBV29-1,11,NA,CSVGTIAEAFF,TGCAGCGTGGGGACTATAGCTGAAGCTTTCTTT
NA,TRBJ1-3,TRBV4-2,19,NA,CASSQERGVLGPSGNTIYF,TGTGCCAGCAGCCAAGAGCGGGGGGTTCTGGGCCCCTCTGGAAACACCATATATTTT
TRBD1,TRBJ1-4,TRBV29-1,16,few,CSVGGLEGQGTEKLFF,TGCAGCGTTGGGGGCTTGGAGGGACAGGGGACTGAAAAACTGTTTTTT
NA,TRBJ1-1,TRBV7-9,14,NA,CASSFGTENTEAFF,TGTGCCAGCAGCTTCGGAACAGAGAACACTGAAGCTTTCTTT
NA,TRBJ2-2,TRBV5-1,17,NA,CASSLPGVAQNTGELFF,TGCGCCAGCAGCTTGCCTGGAGTCGCACAGAACACCGGGGAGCTGTTTTTT
NA,TRBJ1-1,TRBV29-1,13,NA,CSVEDTGNTEAFF,TGCAGCGTTGAAGATACGGGGAACACTGAAGCTTTCTTT
NA,TRBJ2-7,TRBV5-1,14,NA,CASSLSASTYEQYF,TGCGCCAGCAGCCTGAGCGCATCAACCTACGAGCAGTACTTC
NA,TRBJ1-2,TRBV6-1,12,NA,CASSNRVYGYTF,TGTGCCAGCAGTAACAGGGTCTATGGCTACACCTTC
TRBD1,TRBJ1-5,TRBV30,15,once,CAWSVRTGSNQPQHF,TGTGCCTGGAGTGTAAGGACAGGATCAAATCAGCCCCAGCATTTT